These T cell receptor beta chains were read from a single sample in a study of T cell clones after liver transplantation. Only in-frame clones appear in the TCRdb table, and some are missing; sequencing was by immunoSEQ multiplex PCR. Of 65,000 to 85,000 clones listed, around four fifths are singletons. The input for sequencing was CD4+ T cells from blood, taken around 48 months after liver transplant. These TCRs come from a human patient who received a liver transplant. Some T cells could come from the graft donor. Each CDR3 is given with its conserved first and last residue. Fields, in order: CDR3 protein, CDR3 DNA, D gene, clone size, V gene, J gene. The D gene is left open where the match is weak. Size tells how often a clone was seen (once, few, many) or the class of an expanded clone, and some rows leave it out.

CASSWWGTPGGETQYF	TGTGCCAGCAGCTGGTGGGGCACCCCGGGTGGAGAGACCCAGTACTTC	-	-	TRBV5-5	TRBJ2-5
CASSLTGFTDTQYF	TGCGCCAGCAGCTTGACAGGTTTCACAGATACGCAGTATTTT	-	once	TRBV5-1	TRBJ2-3
CASSPSVGNNYGYTF	TGTGCCAGCAGCCCATCGGTAGGAAATAACTATGGCTACACCTTC	-	-	TRBV5-5	TRBJ1-2
CASSQTLRSPLHF	TGCGCCAGCAGCCAGACCCTCCGATCACCCCTCCACTTT	-	once	TRBV4-1	TRBJ1-6
CASSTGTSGSYEQYF	TGTGCCAGCAGCACCGGGACTAGCGGGTCCTACGAGCAGTACTTC	TRBD2	-	TRBV11-1	TRBJ2-7
CASSVMAGDTETQYF	TGTGCCAGCAGCGTGATGGCGGGAGATACGGAGACCCAGTACTTC	TRBD2	-	TRBV9	TRBJ2-5
CASSNQGNTEAFF	TGTGCCAGCAGTAATCAGGGGAACACTGAAGCTTTCTTT	-	-	TRBV2	TRBJ1-1
CAWSISGDGGYTF	TGTGCCTGGAGTATCTCAGGGGATGGTGGCTACACCTTC	-	-	TRBV30	TRBJ1-2
CASIGGLYYGYTF	TGTGCCAGTATCGGGGGGCTATACTATGGCTACACCTTC	-	-	TRBV19	TRBJ1-2
CASSAESSYNEQFF	TGTGCCAGCTCAGCGGAGAGCTCCTACAATGAGCAGTTCTTC	-	-	TRBV28	TRBJ2-1
CASRYRDRGLYEQYF	TGTGCCAGCAGGTACCGGGACAGGGGCTTATACGAGCAGTACTTC	TRBD1	-	TRBV6-5	TRBJ2-7
CASSLVATGNEKLFF	TGTGCCAGCAGCTTAGTAGCGACAGGGAATGAAAAACTGTTTTTT	TRBD1	-	TRBV7-2	TRBJ1-4